This T cell receptor (beta chain) came from a study of CD8 T cells in Susac syndrome. Findings and caveats of the study: The number of individuals included in the study's TCR sequencing and HLA analysis was acknowledged as relatively small.

TCR beta from blood CD8+ and CD4+ T cells was sequenced. About this clonotype itself: The antigen is not known.

Per germline, CDR1 SQVTM and CDR2 ANQGSEA. V shed 7 bases, J shed 3 bases, and the junction held 8 bases outside the gene matches. The CDR3 covers 13 residues. Reverse transcription used roughly 0.5 to 1 ug RNA and random hexamers. Each CDR3 protein is one row after TCRdb ran MiXCR on the immunoSEQ multiplex PCR reads. The sample consists of roughly 120,000 distinct CDR3 sequences, around 94% of them appearing once. Sample: CD4+ T cells from PBMCs. The receptor was derived from a human donor in good health. The rearrangement joins TRBV29-1 to TRBJ2-7; 8 nucleotides align to TRBD1. The DNA for the CDR3 is TGCAGCGCTCGCAGGACAGGGAACTACGAGCAGTACTTC. It yields the protein CSARRTGNYEQYF.